This T cell receptor beta chain was captured by sequencing in a study of T cell repertoires and HLA-DP antigens. As for the study in general: One alloantigen had roughly ten groove amino acid differences from self, the other one. DNA input averaged about 220 ng in sorted CD137+CD4+ and roughly 1.2 ug in pre-culture CD4+.

Turning to this clone: Its specificity is not known.

Clones were sequenced by immunoSEQ multiplex PCR, and TCRdb holds only the in-frame ones, with some missing. The sample has about 89,000 clones, 86% seen once; the top ten hold about 1.7%. Germline V gene sequence: CDR1 LNHDA, CDR2 SQIVND (reference sequence). The V gene end was trimmed by 5 bases and the J gene end by 3 bases; junction bases not matched to a gene: 8. The CDR3 totals 15 residues. The V and J genes are TRBV19 and TRBJ2-3; 7 bases match TRBD2. Sequenced: CD4+ T cells from PBMCs. The clonotype was recovered from a man aged 45 to 65 in good health and CMV-seronegative. Here the CDR3 DNA reads TGTGCCAGTAGTCGCACGGGACTAAGGACAGATACGCAGTATTTT. Its translation: CASSRTGLRTDTQYF. Full variable domain (remainder filled in from reference TRBV19 and TRBJ2-3): DGGITQSPKYLFRKEGQNVTLSCEQNLNHDAMYWYRQDPGQGLRLIYYSQIVNDFQKGDIAEGYSVSREKKESFPLTVTSAQKNPTAFYLCASSRTGLRTDTQYFGPGTRLTVL.